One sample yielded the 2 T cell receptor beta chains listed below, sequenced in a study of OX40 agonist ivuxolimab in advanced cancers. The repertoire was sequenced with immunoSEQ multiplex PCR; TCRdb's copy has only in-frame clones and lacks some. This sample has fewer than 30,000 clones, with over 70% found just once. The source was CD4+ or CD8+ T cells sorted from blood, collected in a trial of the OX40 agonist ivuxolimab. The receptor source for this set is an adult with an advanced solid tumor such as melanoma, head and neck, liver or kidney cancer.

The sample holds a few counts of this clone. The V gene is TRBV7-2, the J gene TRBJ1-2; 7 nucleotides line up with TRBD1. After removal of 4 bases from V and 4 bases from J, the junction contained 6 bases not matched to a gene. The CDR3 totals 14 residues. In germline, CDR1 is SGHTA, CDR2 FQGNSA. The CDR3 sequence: CASSSPGGLYGYTF. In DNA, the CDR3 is TGTGCCAGCAGCTCGCCAGGGGGACTCTATGGCTACACCTTC.

Here the CDR3 DNA reads TGCAGCGTTGAAGCCCCAGCGAGAGGCAATGAGCAGTTCTTC. Protein sequence: CSVEAPARGNEQFF. This sequence joins TRBV29-1 and TRBJ2-1; no definite D call. The germline gives CDR1 SQVTM, CDR2 ANQGSEA. This CDR3 is built from 14 residues. V shed 1 base and J shed 6 bases, with 13 bases lying between them.